Listed below are T cell receptor beta chains from one sample, sequenced in a study of shared clonotypes between healthy human individuals. Some clones are missing from TCRdb's copy, which holds only in-frame ones; the method was immunoSEQ multiplex PCR. The sample has some 2,000,000 clones; roughly 96% are singletons. What was sequenced was naive CD4+ T cells sorted from blood. These TCRs come from a man aged 18 to 29 in good health. Both conserved end residues are part of each CDR3.

V	J	CDR3
TRBV7-9	NA	CASSLSRDSYEQYF
TRBV30	TRBJ1-6	CAWRPYYNSPLHF
TRBV2	TRBJ2-3	CASSGLGLSTDTQYF
TRBV7-2	TRBJ2-2	CASSPWGTGNTGELFF
TRBV7-2	TRBJ2-1	CASSSDRYHNEQFF
TRBV7-9	TRBJ1-5	CASSSGGGNQPQHF
TRBV14	TRBJ1-2	CASSRDLTNYGYTF
TRBV6-5	TRBJ2-2	CASSLQGAYTGELFF
TRBV11-2	TRBJ2-1	CASSLRPVEQFF
TRBV5-1	TRBJ2-1	CASSFAGGLNEQFF
TRBV15	TRBJ2-1	CATSSFGLAGYEQFF
TRBV10-2	TRBJ2-2	CATRPGLAGDTGELFF
TRBV27	TRBJ2-2	CASSFPKIQGAGPGELFF
TRBV30	TRBJ2-2	CAWSPGGYQGGELFF
TRBV7-2	TRBJ1-4	CASSLRQGNEKLFF
TRBV30	TRBJ1-6	CAWAENSPLHF
TRBV6-6	TRBJ1-2	CASKKGGAGNYGYTF
TRBV11-2	TRBJ2-7	CASRLGLAGDEQYF
TRBV2	TRBJ2-5	CASSETLGGLLQETQYF
TRBV9	TRBJ2-7	CASSVEPRGWEQYF